This T cell receptor (beta chain) came from a study of T cell responses to AZD1222 COVID-19 vaccine. Overall study findings and caveats: Spike was spanned by vaccine-associated CD4 TCRs, which were dominant at 160-218 and 743-854. Scientists sampled the repertoires only once the peak T cell response had passed.

This clone was observed a single time. Its antigen is currently unknown. The CDR3 loop spans 12 amino acids. V lost 6 bases and J 14 bases, leaving 18 bases between the germline ends. Germline V lookup: CDR1 MNHEY, CDR2 SMNVEV (reference sequence). Profiled with immunoSEQ multiplex PCR; TCRdb holds only in-frame clones, not every one. The sample contains 70,000 or so clones, around four fifths of which appear only once. The chain couples TRBV27 to TRBJ2-3; D is possibly TRBD2 (6 bases). This TCR was recovered from an adult who received the AZD1222 COVID-19 vaccine. The sequencing here drew on peripheral blood, taken 28 days after the second AZD1222 dose. The CDR3 protein is CASSGRVYGMYF. The CDR3 DNA sequence: TGTGCCAGCAGCGGGAGAGTTTATGGAATGTATTTT.